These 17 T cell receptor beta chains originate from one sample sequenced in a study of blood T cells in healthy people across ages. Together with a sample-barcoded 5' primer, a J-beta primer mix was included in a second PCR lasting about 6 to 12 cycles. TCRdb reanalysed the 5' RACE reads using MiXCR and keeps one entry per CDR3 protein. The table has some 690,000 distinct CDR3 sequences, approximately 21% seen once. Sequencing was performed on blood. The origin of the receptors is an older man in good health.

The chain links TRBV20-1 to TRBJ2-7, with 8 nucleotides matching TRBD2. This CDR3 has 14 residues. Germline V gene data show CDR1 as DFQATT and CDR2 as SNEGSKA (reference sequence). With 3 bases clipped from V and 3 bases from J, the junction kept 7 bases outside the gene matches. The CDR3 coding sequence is TGCAGTGCTAGCTCGTCTAGCGGGCACTACGAGCAGTACGTC. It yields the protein CSASSSSGHYEQYV.

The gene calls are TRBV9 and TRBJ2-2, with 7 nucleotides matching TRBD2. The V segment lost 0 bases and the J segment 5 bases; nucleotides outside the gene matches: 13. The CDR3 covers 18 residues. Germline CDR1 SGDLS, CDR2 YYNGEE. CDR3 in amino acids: CASSVAESGATGTGELFF. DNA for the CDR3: TGTGCCAGCAGCGTAGCGGAGAGCGGGGCCACGGGGACCGGGGAGCTGTTTTTT.

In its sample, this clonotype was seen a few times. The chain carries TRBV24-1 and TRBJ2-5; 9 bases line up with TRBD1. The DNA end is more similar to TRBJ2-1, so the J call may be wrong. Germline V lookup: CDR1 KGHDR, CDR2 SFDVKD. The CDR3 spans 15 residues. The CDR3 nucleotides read TGTGCCACCAGTGAACCGGGACAGGGCTACAATGAGCAGTTCTTC. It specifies CATSEPGQGYNEQFF.

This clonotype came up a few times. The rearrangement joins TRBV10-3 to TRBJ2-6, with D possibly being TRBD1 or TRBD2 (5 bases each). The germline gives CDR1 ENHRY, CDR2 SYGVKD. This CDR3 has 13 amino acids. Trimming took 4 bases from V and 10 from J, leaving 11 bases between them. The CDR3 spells CAISVGDYNVLTF. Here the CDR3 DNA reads TGTGCCATCAGTGTGGGGGATTATAACGTCCTGACTTTC.

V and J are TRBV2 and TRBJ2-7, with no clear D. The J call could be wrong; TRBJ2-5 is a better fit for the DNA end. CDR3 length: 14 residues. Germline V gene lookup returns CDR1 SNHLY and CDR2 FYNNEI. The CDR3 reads CASSVVTPQETQYF. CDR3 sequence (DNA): TGTGCCAGCAGTGTGGTAACCCCGCAAGAGACCCAGTACTTC.

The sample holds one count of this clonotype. The CDR3 spells CASSSGPWSTDTQYF. In nucleotides, the CDR3 is TGTGCCAGCAGTTCCGGCCCGTGGAGCACAGATACGCAGTATTTT. The rearrangement links TRBV6-5 to TRBJ2-3, with D uncertain. Germline CDR1 is MNHEY and CDR2 is SVGAGI. This CDR3 comprises 15 residues. The V and J ends lost 4 bases and 0 bases respectively, with 11 bases between them.

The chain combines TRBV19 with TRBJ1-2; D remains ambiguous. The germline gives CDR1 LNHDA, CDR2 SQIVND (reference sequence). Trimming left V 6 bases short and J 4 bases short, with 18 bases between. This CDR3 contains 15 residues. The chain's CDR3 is CASSSPVSPGYGYTF. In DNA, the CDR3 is TGTGCCAGTAGCTCCCCCGTTAGCCCCGGCTATGGCTACACCTTC.

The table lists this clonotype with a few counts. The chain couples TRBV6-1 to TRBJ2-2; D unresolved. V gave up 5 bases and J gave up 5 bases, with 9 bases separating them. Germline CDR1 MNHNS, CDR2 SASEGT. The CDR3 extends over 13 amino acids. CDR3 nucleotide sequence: TGTGCCAGCAGTACCCGACAAACCGGGGAGCTGTTTTTT. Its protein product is CASSTRQTGELFF.

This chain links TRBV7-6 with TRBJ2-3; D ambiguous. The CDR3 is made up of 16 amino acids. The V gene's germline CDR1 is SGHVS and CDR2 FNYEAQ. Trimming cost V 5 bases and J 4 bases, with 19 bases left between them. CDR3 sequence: CASSRVGSKIADTQYF. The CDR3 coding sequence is TGTGCCAGCAGCCGTGTTGGTAGCAAGATCGCAGATACGCAGTATTTT. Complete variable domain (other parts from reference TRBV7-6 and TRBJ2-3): GAGVSQSPRYKVTKRGQDVALRCDPISGHVSLYWYRQALGQGPEFLTYFNYEAQQDKSGLPNDRFSAERPEGSISTLTIQRTEQRDSAMYRCASSRVGSKIADTQYFGPGTRLTVL.

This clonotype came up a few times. Written as DNA, the CDR3 is TGTGCCACCAGTGATAGCGAAAACACTGAAGCTTTCTTT. Translation: CATSDSENTEAFF. The chain is built from TRBV24-1 and TRBJ1-1; D is unresolved. CDR1 is KGHDR and CDR2 is SFDVKD in the germline V gene. V was trimmed by 3 bases and J by 2 bases, leaving 6 bases between them. The CDR3 contains 13 residues.

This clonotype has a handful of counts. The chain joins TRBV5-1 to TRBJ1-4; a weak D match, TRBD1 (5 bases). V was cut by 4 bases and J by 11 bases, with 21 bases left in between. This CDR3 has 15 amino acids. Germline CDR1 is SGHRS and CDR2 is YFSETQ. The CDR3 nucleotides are TGCGCCAGCAGCCATGGACAAGGAGGTCTTGGGAAACTGTTTTTT. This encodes CASSHGQGGLGKLFF.

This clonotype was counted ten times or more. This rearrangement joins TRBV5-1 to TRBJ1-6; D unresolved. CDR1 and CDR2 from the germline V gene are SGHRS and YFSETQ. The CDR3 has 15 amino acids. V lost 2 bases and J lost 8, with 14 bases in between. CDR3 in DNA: TGCGCCAGCAGCTTCAGGACGGGCGGGGATTCACCCCTCCACTTT. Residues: CASSFRTGGDSPLHF.

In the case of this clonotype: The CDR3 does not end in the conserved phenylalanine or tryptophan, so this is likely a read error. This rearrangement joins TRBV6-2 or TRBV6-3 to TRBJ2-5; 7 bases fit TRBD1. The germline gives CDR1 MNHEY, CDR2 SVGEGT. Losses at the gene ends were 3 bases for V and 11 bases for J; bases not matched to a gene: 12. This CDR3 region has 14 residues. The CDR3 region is CASSYRGTVQEQYV. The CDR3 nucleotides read TGTGCCAGCAGTTATCGTGGGACAGTCCAAGAGCAGTACGTC.

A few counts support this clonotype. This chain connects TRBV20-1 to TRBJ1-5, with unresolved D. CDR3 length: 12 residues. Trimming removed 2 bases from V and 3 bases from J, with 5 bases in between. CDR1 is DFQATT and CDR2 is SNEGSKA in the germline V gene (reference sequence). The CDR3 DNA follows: TGCAGTGCTAGATCCCCCAATCAGCCCCAGCATTTT. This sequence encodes CSARSPNQPQHF.

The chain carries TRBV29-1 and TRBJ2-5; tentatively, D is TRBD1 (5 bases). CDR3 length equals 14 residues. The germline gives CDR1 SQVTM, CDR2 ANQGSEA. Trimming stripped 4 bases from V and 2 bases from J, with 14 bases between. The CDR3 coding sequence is TGCAGCGTTGGACGGACAACCTTTCAAGAGACCCAGTACTTC. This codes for CSVGRTTFQETQYF.

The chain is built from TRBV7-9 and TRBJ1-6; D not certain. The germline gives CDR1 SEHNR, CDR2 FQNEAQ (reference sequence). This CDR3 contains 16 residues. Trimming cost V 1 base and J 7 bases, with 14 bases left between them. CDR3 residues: CASSLDGTAQNSPLHF. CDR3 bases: TGTGCCAGCAGCTTAGACGGCACAGCTCAGAATTCACCCCTCCACTTT.

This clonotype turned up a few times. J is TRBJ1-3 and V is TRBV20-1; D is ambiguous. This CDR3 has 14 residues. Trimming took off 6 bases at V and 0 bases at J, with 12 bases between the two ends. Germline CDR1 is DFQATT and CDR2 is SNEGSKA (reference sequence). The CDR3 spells CSAPGPISGNTIYF. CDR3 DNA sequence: TGCAGTGCACCGGGCCCCATCTCTGGAAACACCATATATTTT.